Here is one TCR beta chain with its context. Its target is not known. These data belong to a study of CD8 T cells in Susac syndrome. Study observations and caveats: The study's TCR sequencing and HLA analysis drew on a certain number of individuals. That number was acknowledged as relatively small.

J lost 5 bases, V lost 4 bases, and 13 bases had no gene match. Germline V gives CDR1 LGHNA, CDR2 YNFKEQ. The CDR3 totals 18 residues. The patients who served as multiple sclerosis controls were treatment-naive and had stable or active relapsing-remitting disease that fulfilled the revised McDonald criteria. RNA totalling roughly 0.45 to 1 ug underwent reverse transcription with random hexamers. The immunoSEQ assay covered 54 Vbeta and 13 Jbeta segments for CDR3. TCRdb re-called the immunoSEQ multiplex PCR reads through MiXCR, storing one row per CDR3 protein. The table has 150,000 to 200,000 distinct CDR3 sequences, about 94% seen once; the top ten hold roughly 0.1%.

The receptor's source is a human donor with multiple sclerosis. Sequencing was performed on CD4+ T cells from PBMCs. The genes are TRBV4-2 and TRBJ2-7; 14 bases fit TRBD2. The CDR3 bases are TGTGCCAGCAGCCTCGAGGGGAGACTAGCGGGGGGGCGGGACGAGCAGTACTTC. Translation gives CASSLEGRLAGGRDEQYF.